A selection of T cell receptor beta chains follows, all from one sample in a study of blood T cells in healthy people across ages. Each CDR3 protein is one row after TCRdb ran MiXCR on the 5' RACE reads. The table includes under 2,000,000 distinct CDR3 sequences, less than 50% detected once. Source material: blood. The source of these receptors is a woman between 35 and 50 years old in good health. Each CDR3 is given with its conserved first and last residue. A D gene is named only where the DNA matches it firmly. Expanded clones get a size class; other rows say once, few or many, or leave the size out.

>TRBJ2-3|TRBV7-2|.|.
TGTGCCAGCAGCACCTCGGAAAGGTCGCTAACAGATACGCAGTATTTT
CASSTSERSLTDTQYF
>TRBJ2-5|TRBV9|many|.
TGTGCCAGCAGCCCGGGGGCATGGAAGGAGACCCAGTACTTC
CASSPGAWKETQYF
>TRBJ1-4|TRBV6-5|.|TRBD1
TGTGCCAGCAGTTACCTCCTAGCGACAGGGTCTAATGAAAAACTGTTTTTT
CASSYLLATGSNEKLFF
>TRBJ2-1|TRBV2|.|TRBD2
TGTGCCAGCAGTACCGGGACTAGCGGGGGGAATCCCTACAATGAGCAGTTCTTC
CASSTGTSGGNPYNEQFF
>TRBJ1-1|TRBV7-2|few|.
TGTGCCAGCAGCTTAGAGGACAGCATGAACACTGAAGCTTTCTTT
CASSLEDSMNTEAFF
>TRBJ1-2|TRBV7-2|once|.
TGTGCCAGCAGCTTAGAGGAGACCTATGGCTACACCTTC
CASSLEETYGYTF
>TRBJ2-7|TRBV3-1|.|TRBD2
TGTGCCAGCAGCCAAAAAGCGGGGGGTTCCTACGAGCAGTACTTC
CASSQKAGGSYEQYF
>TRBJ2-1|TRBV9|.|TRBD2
TGTGCCAGCAGCACGGGACTAGCGGCCTACAATGAGCAGTTCTTC
CASSTGLAAYNEQFF
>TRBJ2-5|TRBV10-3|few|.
TGTGCCATCAGTGGAATTGACCAAGAGACCCAGTACTTC
CAISGIDQETQYF
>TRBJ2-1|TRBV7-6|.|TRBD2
TGTGCCAGCAGCTTAGTACCTAGCGGGGGGGGTGAGCAGTTCTTC
CASSLVPSGGGEQFF
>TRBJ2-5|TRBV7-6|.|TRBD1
TGTGCCAGCAGCACCGCCGGGACAGGGAGTCCCCCAGCGCAGTACTTC
CASSTAGTGSPPAQYF
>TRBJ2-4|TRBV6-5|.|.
TGTGCCAGCAGCCCTGGTCGCTTCTTAGCCAAAAACATTCAGTACTTC
CASSPGRFLAKNIQYF